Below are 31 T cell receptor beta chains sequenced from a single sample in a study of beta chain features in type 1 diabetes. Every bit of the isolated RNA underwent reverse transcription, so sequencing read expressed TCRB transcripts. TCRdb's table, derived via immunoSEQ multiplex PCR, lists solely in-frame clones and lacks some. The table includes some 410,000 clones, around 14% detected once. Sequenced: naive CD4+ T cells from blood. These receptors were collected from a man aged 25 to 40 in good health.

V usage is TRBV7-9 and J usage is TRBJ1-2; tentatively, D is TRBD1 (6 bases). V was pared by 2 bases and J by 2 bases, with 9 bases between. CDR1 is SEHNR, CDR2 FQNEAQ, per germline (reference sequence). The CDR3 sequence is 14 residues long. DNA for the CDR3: TGTGCCAGCAGCTTAAGACAGGACAACTATGGCTACACCTTC. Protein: CASSLRQDNYGYTF.

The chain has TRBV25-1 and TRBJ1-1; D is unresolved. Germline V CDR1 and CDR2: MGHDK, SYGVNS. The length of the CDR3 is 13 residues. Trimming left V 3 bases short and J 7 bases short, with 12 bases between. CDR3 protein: CASSEGYTVEAFF. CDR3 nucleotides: TGTGCCAGCAGTGAGGGCTATACCGTTGAAGCTTTCTTT.

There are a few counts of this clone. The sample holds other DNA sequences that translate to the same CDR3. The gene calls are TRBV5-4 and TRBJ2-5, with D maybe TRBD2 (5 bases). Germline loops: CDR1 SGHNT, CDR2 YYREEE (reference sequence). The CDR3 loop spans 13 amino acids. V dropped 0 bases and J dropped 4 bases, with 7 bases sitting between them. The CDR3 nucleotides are TGTGCCAGCAGCTTGGCGGGAAGAGAGACCCAGTACTTC. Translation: CASSLAGRETQYF.

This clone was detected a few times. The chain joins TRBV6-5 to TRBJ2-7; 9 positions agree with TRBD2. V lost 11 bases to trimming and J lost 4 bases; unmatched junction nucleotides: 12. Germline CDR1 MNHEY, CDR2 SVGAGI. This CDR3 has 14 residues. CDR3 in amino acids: CACRPAGGSYEQYV. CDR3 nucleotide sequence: TGTGCCTGCCGGCCAGCGGGAGGTTCGTACGAGCAGTACGTC.

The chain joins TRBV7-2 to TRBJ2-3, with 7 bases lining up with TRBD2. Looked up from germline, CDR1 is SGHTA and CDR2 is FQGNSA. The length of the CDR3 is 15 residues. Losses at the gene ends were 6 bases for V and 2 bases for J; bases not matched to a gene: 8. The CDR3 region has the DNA TGTGCCAGCAGAGAGGCGGGGGTTAACACAGATACGCAGTATTTT. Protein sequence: CASREAGVNTDTQYF.

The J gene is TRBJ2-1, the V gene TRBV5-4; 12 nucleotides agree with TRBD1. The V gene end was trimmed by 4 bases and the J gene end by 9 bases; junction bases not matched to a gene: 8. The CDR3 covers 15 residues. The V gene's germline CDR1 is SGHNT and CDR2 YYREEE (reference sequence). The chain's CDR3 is CASSHGTGGTGEQFF. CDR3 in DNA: TGTGCCAGCAGCCATGGGACAGGGGGCACCGGTGAGCAGTTCTTC.

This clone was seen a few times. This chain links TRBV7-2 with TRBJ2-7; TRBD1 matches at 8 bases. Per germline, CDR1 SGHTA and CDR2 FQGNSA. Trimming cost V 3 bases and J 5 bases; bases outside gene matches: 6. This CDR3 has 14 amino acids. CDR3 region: CASSLGDRGHEQYF. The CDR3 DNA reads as TGTGCCAGCAGCTTGGGAGACAGGGGCCACGAGCAGTACTTC.

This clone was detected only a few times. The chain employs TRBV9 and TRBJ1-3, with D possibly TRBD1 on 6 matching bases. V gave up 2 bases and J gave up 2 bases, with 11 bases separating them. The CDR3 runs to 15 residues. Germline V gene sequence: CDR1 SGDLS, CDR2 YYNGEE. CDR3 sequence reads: CASSVTGTTGNTIYF. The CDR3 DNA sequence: TGTGCCAGCAGCGTCACCGGGACAACTGGAAACACCATATATTTT.

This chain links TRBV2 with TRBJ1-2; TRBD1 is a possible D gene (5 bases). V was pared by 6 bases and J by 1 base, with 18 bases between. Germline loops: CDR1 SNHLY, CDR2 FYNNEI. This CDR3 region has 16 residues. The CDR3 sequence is CASREPGHRFNYGYTF. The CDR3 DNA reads TGTGCCAGCAGAGAACCCGGACACCGGTTTAACTATGGCTACACCTTC.

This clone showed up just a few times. The CDR3 sequence is CASSLTGISYEQYF. In DNA, the CDR3 is TGTGCCAGCAGTTTGACAGGGATCTCCTACGAGCAGTACTTC. The chain has TRBV25-1 and TRBJ2-7; 7 positions match TRBD1. The CDR3 runs 14 residues. The V gene's germline CDR1 is MGHDK and CDR2 SYGVNS. V dropped 5 bases and J dropped 0; count of bases not matched to a gene: 4.

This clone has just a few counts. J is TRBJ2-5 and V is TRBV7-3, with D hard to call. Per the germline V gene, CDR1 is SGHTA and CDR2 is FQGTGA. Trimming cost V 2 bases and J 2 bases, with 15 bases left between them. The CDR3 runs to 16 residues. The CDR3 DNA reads TGTGCCAGCAGCTTACGGCCCTCTAGGGCTCAAGAGACCCAGTACTTC. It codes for CASSLRPSRAQETQYF.

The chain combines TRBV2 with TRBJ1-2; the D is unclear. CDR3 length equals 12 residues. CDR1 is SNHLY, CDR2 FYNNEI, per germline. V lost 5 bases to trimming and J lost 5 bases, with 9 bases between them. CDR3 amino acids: CASSYRGYGYTF. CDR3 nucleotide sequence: TGTGCCAGCAGTTACAGAGGGTATGGCTACACCTTC. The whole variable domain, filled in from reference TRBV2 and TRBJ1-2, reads EPEVTQTPSHQVTQMGQEVILRCVPISNHLYFYWYRQILGQKVEFLVSFYNNEISEKSEIFDDQFSVERPDGSNFTLKIRSTKLEDSAMYFCASSYRGYGYTFGSGTRLTVV.

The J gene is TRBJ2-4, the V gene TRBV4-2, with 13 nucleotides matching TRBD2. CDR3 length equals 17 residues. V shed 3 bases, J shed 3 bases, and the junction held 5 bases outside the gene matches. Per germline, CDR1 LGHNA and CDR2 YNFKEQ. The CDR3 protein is CASSQGLAGINKNIQYF. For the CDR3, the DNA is TGTGCCAGCAGCCAGGGACTAGCGGGGATAAACAAAAACATTCAGTACTTC.

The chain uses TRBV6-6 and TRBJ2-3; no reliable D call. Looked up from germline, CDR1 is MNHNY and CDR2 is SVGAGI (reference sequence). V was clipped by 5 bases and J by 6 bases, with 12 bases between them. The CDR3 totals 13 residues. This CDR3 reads CASSRTNWDTQYF. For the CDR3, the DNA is TGTGCCAGCAGTCGTACTAACTGGGATACGCAGTATTTT.

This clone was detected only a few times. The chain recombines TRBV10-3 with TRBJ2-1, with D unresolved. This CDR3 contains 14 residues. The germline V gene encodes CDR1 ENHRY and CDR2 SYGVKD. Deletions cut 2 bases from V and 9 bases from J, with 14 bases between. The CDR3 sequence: CAISEDPVLGEQFF. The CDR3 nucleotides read TGTGCCATCAGTGAGGACCCGGTGTTGGGTGAGCAGTTCTTC.

DNA for the CDR3: TGTGCCAGTAGTATTAACGAGTTGAGGTTGAACACTGAAGCTTTCTTT. Translated: CASSINELRLNTEAFF. The rearrangement links TRBV19 to TRBJ1-1; D is ambiguous. V lost 3 bases, J lost 0 bases, and 14 bases lay in between. The CDR3 runs 16 residues. CDR1 LNHDA and CDR2 SQIVND come from the germline V gene (reference sequence).

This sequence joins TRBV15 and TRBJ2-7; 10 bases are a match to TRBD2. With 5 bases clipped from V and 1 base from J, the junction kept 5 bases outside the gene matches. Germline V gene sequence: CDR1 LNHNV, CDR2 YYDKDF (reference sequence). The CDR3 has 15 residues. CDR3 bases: TGTGCCACCAGCGGAGCGGGAGGGCCTTCCTACGAGCAGTACGTC. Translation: CATSGAGGPSYEQYV.

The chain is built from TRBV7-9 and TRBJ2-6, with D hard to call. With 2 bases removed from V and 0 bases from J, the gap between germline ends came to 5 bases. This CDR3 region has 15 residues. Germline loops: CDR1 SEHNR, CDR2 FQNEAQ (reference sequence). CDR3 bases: TGTGCCAGCAGCTTATTGGCCTCTGGGGCCAACGTCCTGACTTTC. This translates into CASSLLASGANVLTF.

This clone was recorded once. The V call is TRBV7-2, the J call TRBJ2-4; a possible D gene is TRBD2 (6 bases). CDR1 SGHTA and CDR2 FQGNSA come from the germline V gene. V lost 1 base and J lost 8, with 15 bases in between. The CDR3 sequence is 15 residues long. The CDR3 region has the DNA TGTGCCAGCAGCTTAGTTCGGCAGGAGGGGTACATTCAGTACTTC. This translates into CASSLVRQEGYIQYF.

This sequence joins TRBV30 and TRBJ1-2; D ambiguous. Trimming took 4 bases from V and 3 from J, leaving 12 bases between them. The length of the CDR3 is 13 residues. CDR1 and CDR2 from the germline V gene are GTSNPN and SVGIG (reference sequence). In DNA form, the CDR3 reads TGTGCCTGGACCAAGTCGGAGGACTATGGCTACACCTTC. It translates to CAWTKSEDYGYTF.

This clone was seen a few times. In DNA form, the CDR3 reads TGTGCCAGCAGTGCCGAGACGGCAAGCAATCAGCCCCAGCATTTT. Protein product: CASSAETASNQPQHF. V usage is TRBV6-1 and J usage is TRBJ1-5; D gene uncertain. V lost 4 bases and J 1 base, leaving 11 bases between the germline ends. The CDR3 contains 15 residues. The V gene's germline CDR1 is MNHNS and CDR2 SASEGT.

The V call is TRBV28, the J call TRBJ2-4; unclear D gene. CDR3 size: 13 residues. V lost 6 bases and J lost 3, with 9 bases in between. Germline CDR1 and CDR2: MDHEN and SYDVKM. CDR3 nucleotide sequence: TGTGCCAGCAGCCCCGGATTCAAAAACATTCAGTACTTC. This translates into CASSPGFKNIQYF.

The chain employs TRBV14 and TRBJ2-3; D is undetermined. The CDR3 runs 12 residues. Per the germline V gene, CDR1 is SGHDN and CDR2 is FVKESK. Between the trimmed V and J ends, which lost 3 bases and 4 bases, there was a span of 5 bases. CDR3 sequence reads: CASSQVSDTQYF. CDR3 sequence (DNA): TGTGCCAGCAGCCAGGTATCAGATACGCAGTATTTT.

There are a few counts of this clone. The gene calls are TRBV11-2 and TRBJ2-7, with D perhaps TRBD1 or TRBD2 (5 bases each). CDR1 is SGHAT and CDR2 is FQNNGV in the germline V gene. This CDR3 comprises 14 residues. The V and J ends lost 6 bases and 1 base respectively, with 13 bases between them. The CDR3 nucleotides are TGTGCCAGCAGTCCCGGGGCAGGATCCTACGAGCAGTACTTC. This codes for CASSPGAGSYEQYF. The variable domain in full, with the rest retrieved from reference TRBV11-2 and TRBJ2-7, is EAGVAQSPRYKIIEKRQSVAFWCNPISGHATLYWYQQILGQGPKLLIQFQNNGVVDDSQLPKDRFSAERLKGVDSTLKIQPAKLEDSAVYLCASSPGAGSYEQYFGPGTRLTVT.

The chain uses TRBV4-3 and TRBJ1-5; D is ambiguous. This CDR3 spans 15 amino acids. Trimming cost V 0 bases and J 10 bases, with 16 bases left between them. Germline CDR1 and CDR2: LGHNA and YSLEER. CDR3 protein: CASSQDHNGRQPQHF. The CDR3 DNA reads TGCGCCAGCAGCCAAGATCATAATGGCAGGCAACCCCAGCATTTT.

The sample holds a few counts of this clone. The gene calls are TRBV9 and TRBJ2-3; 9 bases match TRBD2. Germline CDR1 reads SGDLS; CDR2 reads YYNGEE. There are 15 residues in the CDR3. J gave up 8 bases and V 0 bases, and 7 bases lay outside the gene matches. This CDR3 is CASSVDAGGHRTQYF. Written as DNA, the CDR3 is TGTGCCAGCAGCGTAGATGCGGGGGGGCATCGTACGCAGTATTTT.

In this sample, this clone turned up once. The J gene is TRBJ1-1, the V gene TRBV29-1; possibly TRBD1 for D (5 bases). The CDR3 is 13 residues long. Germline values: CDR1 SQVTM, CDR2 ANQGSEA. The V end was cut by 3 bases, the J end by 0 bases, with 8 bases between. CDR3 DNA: TGCAGCGTTGAGCAGGACATGAACACTGAAGCTTTCTTT. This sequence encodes CSVEQDMNTEAFF.

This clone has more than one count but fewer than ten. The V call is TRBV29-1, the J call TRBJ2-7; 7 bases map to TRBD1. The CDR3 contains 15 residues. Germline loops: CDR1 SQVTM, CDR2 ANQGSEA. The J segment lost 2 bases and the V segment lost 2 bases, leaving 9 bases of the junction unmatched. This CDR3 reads CSVEPTGRIPYEQYV. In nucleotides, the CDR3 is TGCAGCGTTGAACCGACAGGGCGCATTCCCTACGAGCAGTACGTC.

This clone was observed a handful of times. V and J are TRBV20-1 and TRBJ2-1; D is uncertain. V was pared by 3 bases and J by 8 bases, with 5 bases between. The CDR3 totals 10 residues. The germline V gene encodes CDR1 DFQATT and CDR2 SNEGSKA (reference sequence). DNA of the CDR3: TGCAGTGCTAGTAACGATGAGCAGTTCTTC. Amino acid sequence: CSASNDEQFF.

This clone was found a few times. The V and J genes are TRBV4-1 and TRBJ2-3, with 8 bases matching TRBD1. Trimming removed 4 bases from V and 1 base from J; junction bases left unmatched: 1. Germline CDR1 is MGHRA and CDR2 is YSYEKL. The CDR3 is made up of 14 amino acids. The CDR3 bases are TGCGCCAGCAGCCGCAGGGGGCGCACAGATACGCAGTATTTT. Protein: CASSRRGRTDTQYF.

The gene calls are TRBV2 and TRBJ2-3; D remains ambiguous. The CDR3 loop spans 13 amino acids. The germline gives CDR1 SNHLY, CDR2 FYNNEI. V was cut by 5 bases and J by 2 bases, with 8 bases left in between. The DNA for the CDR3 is TGTGCCAGCAGTACCCGACCCACAGATACGCAGTATTTT. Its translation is CASSTRPTDTQYF.